This TCR beta chain emerged from a study of beta chain features in type 1 diabetes (dated by TCRdb to the late 2010s). Regarding the research as a whole: Mean age, gender distribution, total cell number and subset yield were not different between patients and healthy donors. A total of under 140,000,000 sorted cells were examined across all samples, and the number of cells per subset was strongly correlated with RNA yield. In the study, recently diagnosed type 1 diabetes patients and matched healthy donors were compared on the TCRB repertoires of their sorted circulating CD4+ T cell subsets. Naive and central memory subsets were obtained from all 28 donors, but regulatory and stem cell-like memory subsets were isolated from only 8 patients and 8 healthy donors.

All of the isolated RNA was reverse transcribed with the High Capacity cDNA Reverse Transcription Kit, so expressed TCRB transcripts were sequenced. Deep immunoSEQ sequencing was performed on naive, central memory and regulatory T cell samples, with an average of around 3.4 million total reads per sample. Sorted cells were lysed in RLT buffer and RNA was extracted with DNase-treated RNeasy Micro or Mini kits, depending on cell number. Each cell subset was processed on its own to prevent cross-contamination, while patient and healthy donor samples were processed together. Using the immunoSEQ multiplex PCR, TCRB sequences were amplified from cDNA into 87-bp fragments spanning the CDR3 region. Sequencing of the amplicons was done on the Illumina HiSeq platform. The study's processing was this. Synthetic template baselines were used to correct PCR bias computationally, reads within Hamming distance 2 were collapsed together, and singletons that could not be merged were discarded. Reads were aligned to IMGT to assign V, D and J genes, CDR3 length, and insertions or deletions at six rearrangement sites. Clonotype counts were normalized to sorted cell number within each subset before computing true diversity and Gini coefficients with the tcR R package. The overlap coefficient, calculated on TCRB nucleotide sequences, was used to quantify repertoire sharing. As a proxy for the pre-selection repertoire, out-of-frame TCRB sequences from naive cells were analyzed. The immuneACCESS repertoire file appears here via TCRdb, limited to in-frame rearrangements. These files lack a portion of the clones; in checked studies, under half of the deficit traces to unresolved V genes, and the cause of the others is not known. The V and J calls and clone size come from that table; D and trimming were worked out from the DNA. In all, the sample holds hundreds of thousands of clones, and over 9.5% of those were seen once. The top ten constitute more than 0.015% of the sample.

General conclusions and limits of the study: Fewer insertions and more nucleotide deletions at VDJ recombination sites were observed in patients with type 1 diabetes, implying thymic rearrangement abnormalities. PCR may preferentially amplify shorter templates, but because patient and control samples were amplified and corrected together, any resulting skew would affect both groups equally. Because cDNA was sequenced instead of genomic DNA, highly expressing activated cells could be over-represented, though the groups showed no difference in activation or CD3 levels. The naive, central memory and regulatory TCRB repertoires appeared to resemble one another more closely among patients than among healthy donors. Because small numbers of individuals were included in the HLA sub-analyses, any influence of HLA type on TCRB rearrangement was left unresolved. In all four CD4+ subsets, TCRB CDR3 length was moderately but significantly shorter in type 1 diabetes patients.

The germline ends are 11 bases apart after V is trimmed by 5 bases and J by 4 bases. The CDR3 covers 13 residues, taking in both the cysteine and the phenylalanine. Only CDR3 DNA remains: 39 bases, in frame from the first base. The germline V gene encodes CDR1 SGHTA and CDR2 FQGTGA. A few counts support this clone. There is no known antigen for this receptor. Base qualities are missing; no much larger clone stands one base away. From each donor, a single peripheral blood sample of around 120 mL on average was drawn into heparinised tubes. Naive, central memory, regulatory and stem cell-like memory CD4+ T cells were sorted on a BD FACSAria II using a panel including CD45RO, CCR7, CD25, CD127, CD95 and CD27. Purity was above 95% for every sorted population. PBMCs were isolated right away by Lymphoprep density gradient centrifugation and were stained directly, without culture. So that batch effects would be minimized, each experiment stained and sorted samples in pairs, pairing one healthy donor with one patient.

Material for sequencing was naive CD4+ T cells from blood. The label giving this sample's cell subset or site can be read as: true naive CD4+ T cells. This receptor was obtained from a man younger than 30 in good health. This chain joins TRBV7-3 to TRBJ1-2, with TRBD1 perhaps the D gene, on 5 matching bases. CDR3 protein: CASSPGHAYGYTF. DNA sequence: TGTGCCAGCAGCCCAGGGCATGCCTATGGCTACACCTTC.